The T cell receptor beta chain described here comes from a study of T cell changes during pregnancy in multiple sclerosis. Generated by immunoSEQ multiplex PCR, the TCRdb table keeps only in-frame clones and is missing some. The sample comprises 25,000 to 30,000 clones, around nine tenths of which are singletons, and 5% to 8% rests with the top ten. Germline loops: CDR1 LGHNA, CDR2 YSLEER. V lost 0 bases, J lost 3 bases, and 3 bases stayed unmatched. The CDR3 covers 16 residues. The source of this sequence is a female donor with multiple sclerosis, enrolled in a pregnancy study. V is TRBV4-3 and J is TRBJ2-1; 9 positions agree with TRBD2. The specimen comprised CD8+ T cells from peripheral blood mononuclear cells, sampled before pregnancy. DNA for the CDR3: TGCGCCAGCAGCCAAGAGGGGACTAGCATCTACAATGAGCAGTTCTTC. This codes for CASSQEGTSIYNEQFF.